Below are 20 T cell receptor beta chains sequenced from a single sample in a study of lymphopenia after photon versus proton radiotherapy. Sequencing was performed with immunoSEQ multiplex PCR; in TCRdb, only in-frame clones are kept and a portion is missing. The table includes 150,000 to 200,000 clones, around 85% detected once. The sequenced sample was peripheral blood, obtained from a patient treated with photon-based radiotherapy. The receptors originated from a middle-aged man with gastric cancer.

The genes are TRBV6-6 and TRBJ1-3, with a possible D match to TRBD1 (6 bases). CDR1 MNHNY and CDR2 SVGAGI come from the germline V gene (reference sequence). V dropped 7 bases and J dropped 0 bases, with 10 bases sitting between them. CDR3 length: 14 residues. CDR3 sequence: CASNLGGSGNTIYF. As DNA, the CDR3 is TGTGCCAGCAACTTAGGGGGCTCTGGAAACACCATATATTTT.

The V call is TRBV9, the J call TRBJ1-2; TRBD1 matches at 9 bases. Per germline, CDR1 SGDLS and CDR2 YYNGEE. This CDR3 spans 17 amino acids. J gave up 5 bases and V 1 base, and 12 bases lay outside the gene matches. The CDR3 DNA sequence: TGTGCCAGCAGCGTACTGACAGGGGGTCTCCTTGGTTATGGCTACACCTTC. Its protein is CASSVLTGGLLGYGYTF.

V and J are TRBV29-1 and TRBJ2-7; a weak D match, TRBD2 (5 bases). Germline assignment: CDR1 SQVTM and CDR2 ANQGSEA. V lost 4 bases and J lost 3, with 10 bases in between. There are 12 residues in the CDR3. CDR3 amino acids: CSVVLEVYEQYF. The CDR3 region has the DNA TGCAGCGTTGTACTAGAAGTCTACGAGCAGTACTTC.

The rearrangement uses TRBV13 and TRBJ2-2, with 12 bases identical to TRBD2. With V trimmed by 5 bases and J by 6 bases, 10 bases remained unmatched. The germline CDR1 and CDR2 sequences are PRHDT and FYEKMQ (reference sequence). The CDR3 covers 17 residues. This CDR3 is CASSPDLTSGRAGELFF. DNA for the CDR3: TGTGCCAGCAGCCCTGACCTGACTAGCGGGAGAGCCGGGGAGCTGTTTTTT.

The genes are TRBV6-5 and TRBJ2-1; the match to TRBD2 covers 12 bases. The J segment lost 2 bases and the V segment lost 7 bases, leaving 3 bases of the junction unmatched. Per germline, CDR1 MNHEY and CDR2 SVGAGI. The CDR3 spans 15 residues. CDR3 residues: CASTLAGGPYNEQFF. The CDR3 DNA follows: TGTGCCAGCACCCTAGCGGGAGGGCCCTACAATGAGCAGTTCTTC.

The CDR3 sequence is CASRRQGMGNQPQHF. The CDR3 coding sequence is TGTGCCAGCAGAAGACAGGGGATGGGCAATCAGCCCCAGCATTTT. The genes are TRBV28 and TRBJ1-5; 8 bases agree with TRBD1. The junction had 6 bases not matched to a gene; V was cut back by 6 bases and J by 2 bases. Germline V gene data show CDR1 as MDHEN and CDR2 as SYDVKM. The CDR3 extends over 15 amino acids. Supplemented by reference TRBV28 and TRBJ1-5, the full variable domain reads DVKVTQSSRYLVKRTGEKVFLECVQDMDHENMFWYRQDPGLGLRLIYFSYDVKMKEKGDIPEGYSVSREKKERFSLILESASTNQTSMYLCASRRQGMGNQPQHFGDGTRLSIL.

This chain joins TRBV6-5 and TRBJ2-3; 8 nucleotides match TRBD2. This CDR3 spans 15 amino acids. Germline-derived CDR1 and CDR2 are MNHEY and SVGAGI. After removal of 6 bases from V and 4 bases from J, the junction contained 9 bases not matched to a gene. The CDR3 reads CASRPTSGKSDTQYF. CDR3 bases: TGTGCCAGCAGACCTACTAGCGGCAAATCAGATACGCAGTATTTT.

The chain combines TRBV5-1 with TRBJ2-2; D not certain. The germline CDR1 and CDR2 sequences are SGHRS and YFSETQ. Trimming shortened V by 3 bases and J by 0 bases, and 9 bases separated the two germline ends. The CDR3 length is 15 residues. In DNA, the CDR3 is TGCGCCAGCAGCTCTATGACAACGAACACCGGGGAGCTGTTTTTT. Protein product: CASSSMTTNTGELFF.

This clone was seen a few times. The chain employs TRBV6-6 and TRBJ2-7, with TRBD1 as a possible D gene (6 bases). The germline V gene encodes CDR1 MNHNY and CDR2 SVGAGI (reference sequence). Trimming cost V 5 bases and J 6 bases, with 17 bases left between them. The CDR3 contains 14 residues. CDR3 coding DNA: TGTGCCAGCAGTCTCGACAGGTGGAGAGGCGAGCAGTACTTC. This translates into CASSLDRWRGEQYF.

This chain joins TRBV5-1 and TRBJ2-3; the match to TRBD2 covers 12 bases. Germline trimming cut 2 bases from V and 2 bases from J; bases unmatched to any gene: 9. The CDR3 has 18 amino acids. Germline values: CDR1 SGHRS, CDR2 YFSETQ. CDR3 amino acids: CASSFLASGRANTDTQYF. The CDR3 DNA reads TGCGCCAGCAGCTTTCTGGCTAGCGGGAGGGCCAACACAGATACGCAGTATTTT.

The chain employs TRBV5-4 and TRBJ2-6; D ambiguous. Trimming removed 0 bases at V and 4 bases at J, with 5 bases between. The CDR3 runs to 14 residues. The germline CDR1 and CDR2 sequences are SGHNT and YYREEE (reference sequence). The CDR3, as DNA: TGTGCCAGCAGCTTGGGTTCCGGGGCCAACGTCCTGACTTTC. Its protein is CASSLGSGANVLTF.

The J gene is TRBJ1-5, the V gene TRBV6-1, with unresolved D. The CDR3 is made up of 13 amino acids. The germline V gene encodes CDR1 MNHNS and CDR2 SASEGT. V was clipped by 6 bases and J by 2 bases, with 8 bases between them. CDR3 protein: CASRSLGNQPQHF. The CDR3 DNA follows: TGTGCCAGCAGGAGTCTAGGCAATCAGCCCCAGCATTTT.

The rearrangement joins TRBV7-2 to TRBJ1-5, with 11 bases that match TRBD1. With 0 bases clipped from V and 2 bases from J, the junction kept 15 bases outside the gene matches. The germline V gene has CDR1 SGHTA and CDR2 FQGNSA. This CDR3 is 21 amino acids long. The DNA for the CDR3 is TGTGCCAGCAGCTTAGCGCTTAACTTGGACAGGGGGCCTAGGGGCAATCAGCCCCAGCATTTT. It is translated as CASSLALNLDRGPRGNQPQHF.

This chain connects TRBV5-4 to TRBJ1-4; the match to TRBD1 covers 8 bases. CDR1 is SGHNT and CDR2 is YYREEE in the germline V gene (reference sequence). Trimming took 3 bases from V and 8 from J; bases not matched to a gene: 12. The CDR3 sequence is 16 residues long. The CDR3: CASSSAGAGGEEKLFF. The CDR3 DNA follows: TGTGCCAGCAGCTCGGCCGGGGCAGGGGGCGAGGAAAAACTGTTTTTT.

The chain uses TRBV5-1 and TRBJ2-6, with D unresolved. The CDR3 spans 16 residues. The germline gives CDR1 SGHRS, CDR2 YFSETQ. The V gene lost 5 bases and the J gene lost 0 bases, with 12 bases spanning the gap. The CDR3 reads CASRDDTNSGANVLTF. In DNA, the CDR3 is TGCGCCAGCAGAGATGACACCAACTCTGGGGCCAACGTCCTGACTTTC.

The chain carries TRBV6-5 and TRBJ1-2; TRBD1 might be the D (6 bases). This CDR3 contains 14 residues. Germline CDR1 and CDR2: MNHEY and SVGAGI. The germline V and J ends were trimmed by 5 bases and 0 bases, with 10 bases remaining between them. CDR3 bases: TGTGCCAGCAGTCGAGGACAGACTAACTATGGCTACACCTTC. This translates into CASSRGQTNYGYTF.

The CDR3 DNA follows: TGTGCCAGCAGTTACCAGGCCGGGAGCAATCAGCCCCAGCATTTT. This codes for CASSYQAGSNQPQHF. V is TRBV6-5 and J is TRBJ1-5; D is undetermined. The germline gives CDR1 MNHEY, CDR2 SVGAGI. V shed 2 bases and J shed 1 base, with 9 bases lying between them. This CDR3 comprises 15 residues.

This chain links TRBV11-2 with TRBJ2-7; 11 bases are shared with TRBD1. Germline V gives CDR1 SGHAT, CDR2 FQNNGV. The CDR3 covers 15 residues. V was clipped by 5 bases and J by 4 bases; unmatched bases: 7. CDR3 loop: CASSAPGQGVYEQYF. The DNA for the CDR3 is TGTGCCAGCAGCGCCCCGGGACAGGGGGTGTACGAGCAGTACTTC. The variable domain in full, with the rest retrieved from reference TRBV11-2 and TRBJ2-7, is EAGVAQSPRYKIIEKRQSVAFWCNPISGHATLYWYQQILGQGPKLLIQFQNNGVVDDSQLPKDRFSAERLKGVDSTLKIQPAKLEDSAVYLCASSAPGQGVYEQYFGPGTRLTVT.

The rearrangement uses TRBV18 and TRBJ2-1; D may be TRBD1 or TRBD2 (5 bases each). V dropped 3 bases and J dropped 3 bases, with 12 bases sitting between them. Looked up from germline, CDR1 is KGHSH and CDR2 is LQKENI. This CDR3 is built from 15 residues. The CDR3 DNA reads TGTGCCAGCTCACCTGGGGGAGCAAGCTACAATGAGCAGTTCTTC. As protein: CASSPGGASYNEQFF.

CDR3 region: CAWSVAGVTEAFF. DNA for the CDR3: TGTGCCTGGAGTGTTGCAGGGGTCACTGAAGCTTTCTTT. V gene TRBV30 combines with J gene TRBJ1-1, with D possibly TRBD1 on 6 matching bases. In germline, CDR1 is GTSNPN, CDR2 SVGIG (reference sequence). The CDR3 contains 13 residues. V lost 0 bases and J 4 bases, leaving 9 bases between the germline ends.